This record concerns one T cell receptor (beta chain) sequence. What it recognizes is unknown. The data stem from a study of long-term antiretroviral therapy in people with HIV. Study observations and caveats: ART adherence, viral resistance and therapy changes were not recorded. Before ART, certain clones expanded, and these dominated the repertoire at all time points. Among HIV repertoires, CDR3 length ranges were narrower than those of controls.

The germline V and J ends were trimmed by 0 bases and 1 base, with 10 bases remaining between them. This CDR3 has 16 amino acids. Germline CDR1 and CDR2: MNHEY and SMNVEV (reference sequence). At survey level, the immunoSEQ assay was run in its v3.0 version. Sequencing targeted about 40,000-50,000 T-cell genomes per sample. Assay used: immunoSEQ multiplex PCR; TCRdb lists only in-frame clones, some missing. The data show about 28,000 clones, 84% seen once. The rearrangement links TRBV27 to TRBJ2-4, with D perhaps TRBD1 or TRBD2 (5 bases each). The sequence was collected from a man younger than 30 with HIV. This sample comprised unsorted PBMCs, obtained 0.4 years after starting antiretroviral therapy. The CDR3 bases are TGTGCCAGCAGTTTATCGGGCGAGGGGGCCAAAAACATTCAGTACTTC. The encoded protein is CASSLSGEGAKNIQYF.